Presented here are 16 T cell receptor beta chains from one specimen sequenced in a study of OX40 agonist ivuxolimab in advanced cancers. The repertoire was sequenced with immunoSEQ multiplex PCR; TCRdb's copy has only in-frame clones and lacks some. The sample comprises 34,000 or so clones, around nine tenths of which are singletons, and roughly 29% rests with the top ten. This sample comprised CD4+ or CD8+ T cells sorted from blood, obtained in a trial of the OX40 agonist ivuxolimab. These receptors all stem from an adult with an advanced solid tumor such as melanoma, head and neck, liver or kidney cancer.

The rearrangement joins TRBV2 to TRBJ2-1; perhaps D is TRBD1 or TRBD2 (6 bases each). V was shortened by 7 bases and J by 4 bases, with 14 bases between the two germline ends. Germline loops: CDR1 SNHLY, CDR2 FYNNEI. This CDR3 is built from 14 residues. Here the CDR3 reads CASTEGGAYNEQFF. The CDR3 coding sequence is TGTGCCAGCACGGAGGGGGGCGCATACAATGAGCAGTTCTTC.

The genes are TRBV6-1 and TRBJ2-2, with D tentatively TRBD1 or TRBD2 (5 bases each). The length of the CDR3 is 13 residues. The ends were cut back, 6 bases at V and 1 base at J, with 6 bases in the middle. Germline CDR1 and CDR2: MNHNS and SASEGT. The CDR3 loop is CASRGENTGELFF. CDR3 bases: TGTGCCAGCAGGGGGGAGAACACCGGGGAGCTGTTTTTT.

The chain carries TRBV14 and TRBJ1-4, with TRBD1 as a possible D gene (6 bases). Trimming pared 4 bases from V and 6 bases from J, leaving 12 bases between. The CDR3 contains 14 residues. CDR1 SGHDN and CDR2 FVKESK come from the germline V gene. CDR3 nucleotide sequence: TGTGCCAGCAGCCGACAGGCTGAATATGAAAAACTGTTTTTT. It encodes CASSRQAEYEKLFF.

With respect to this clone: Within the sample, other DNA sequences also encode this same CDR3. The rearrangement links TRBV28 to TRBJ2-7; TRBD2 is a possible D gene (5 bases). Trimming took 3 bases from V and 5 from J, leaving 8 bases between them. This CDR3 has 12 amino acids. The V gene's germline CDR1 is MDHEN and CDR2 SYDVKM. CDR3 nucleotide sequence: TGTGCCAGCAGTTTCTCAGCGGACGAGCAGTACTTC. This gives the protein CASSFSADEQYF.

J is TRBJ1-4 and V is TRBV18; D call uncertain. The CDR3 has 15 amino acids. V gave up 6 bases and J gave up 5 bases, with 16 bases separating them. Germline CDR1 reads KGHSH; CDR2 reads LQKENI. Here the CDR3 DNA reads TGTGCCAGCTCTCACCAAGGGAGAGGAAATGAAAAACTGTTTTTT. Its protein is CASSHQGRGNEKLFF. The full variable domain, with the rest looked up from reference TRBV18 and TRBJ1-4, is NAGVMQNPRHLVRRRGQEARLRCSPMKGHSHVYWYRQLPEEGLKFMVYLQKENIIDESGMPKERFSAEFPKEGPSILRIQQVVRGDSAAYFCASSHQGRGNEKLFFGSGTQLSVL.

This clone has a handful of counts. The V call is TRBV7-8, the J call TRBJ2-5; D may be TRBD1 (6 bases). Germline V lookup: CDR1 SGHVS, CDR2 FQNEAQ. V was pared by 1 base and J by 3 bases, with 9 bases between. The CDR3 runs 14 residues. Here the CDR3 DNA reads TGTGCCAGCAGCTTAGATGCAGGGGAAGAGACCCAGTACTTC. It translates to CASSLDAGEETQYF.

The CDR3 DNA follows: TGTGCCAGCAGCGTAGTGGGGGGCCCGGCAGATACGCAGTATTTT. It encodes CASSVVGGPADTQYF. The chain joins TRBV9 to TRBJ2-3, with D perhaps being TRBD1 or TRBD2 (6 bases each). The germline V gene encodes CDR1 SGDLS and CDR2 YYNGEE. CDR3 size: 15 residues. V was pared by 0 bases and J by 4 bases, with 12 bases between. The complete variable domain, with remaining parts taken from reference TRBV9 and TRBJ2-3, reads DSGVTQTPKHLITATGQRVTLRCSPRSGDLSVYWYQQSLDQGLQFLIQYYNGEERAKGNILERFSAQQFPDLHSELNLSSLELGDSALYFCASSVVGGPADTQYFGPGTRLTVL.

This clone has more than one count but fewer than ten. The chain recombines TRBV2 with TRBJ1-1, with D perhaps matching TRBD1 (5 bases). Germline V gene data show CDR1 as SNHLY and CDR2 as FYNNEI. The V end was cut by 7 bases, the J end by 4 bases, with 13 bases between. The CDR3 is made up of 13 amino acids. CDR3 region: CASTSRQSTEAFF. The CDR3 nucleotides are TGTGCCAGCACCTCGAGACAGAGCACTGAAGCTTTCTTT.

V is TRBV6-5 and J is TRBJ2-7; TRBD1 or TRBD2 may be the D gene (5 bases each). This CDR3 has 13 amino acids. In germline, CDR1 is MNHEY, CDR2 SVGAGI. V shed 4 bases and J shed 6 bases, with 13 bases lying between them. CDR3 coding DNA: TGTGCCAGCAGTTTAAGGGGCGGGCGCGAGCAGTACTTC. Its translation is CASSLRGGREQYF.

This clone was found once. DNA for the CDR3: TGTGCCAGCAGTACACGGACAGTTTACGAGCAGTACTTC. Encoded protein: CASSTRTVYEQYF. The chain joins TRBV6-1 to TRBJ2-7, with a possible D match to TRBD1 (6 bases). The CDR3 spans 13 residues. V was shortened by 5 bases and J by 4 bases, with 12 bases between the two germline ends. Germline V gene data show CDR1 as MNHNS and CDR2 as SASEGT.

This rearrangement joins TRBV28 to TRBJ1-2; the match to TRBD1 covers 8 bases. Trimming removed 5 bases from V and 8 bases from J; junction bases left unmatched: 10. The CDR3 totals 14 residues. CDR1 and CDR2 (germline): MDHEN, SYDVKM. The CDR3 region is CASSPPTGAWGYTF. DNA of the CDR3: TGTGCCAGCAGTCCGCCGACAGGGGCTTGGGGCTACACCTTC.

This chain joins TRBV7-2 and TRBJ2-1; D is uncertain. This CDR3 contains 13 residues. V lost 1 base, J lost 9 bases, and 10 bases lay in between. Germline CDR1 reads SGHTA; CDR2 reads FQGNSA. In DNA, the CDR3 is TGTGCCAGCAGCTTAGAACTCGGACCTGAGCAGTTCTTC. Its protein product is CASSLELGPEQFF.

The J gene is TRBJ2-3, the V gene TRBV7-9, with 7 positions matching TRBD2. This CDR3 is built from 17 residues. V trimming: 3 bases; J trimming: 6 bases; junction bases outside the gene matches: 15. The germline gives CDR1 SEHNR, CDR2 FQNEAQ (reference sequence). Here the CDR3 reads CASSFWLERDGRDTQYF. The DNA of the CDR3 is TGTGCCAGCAGCTTTTGGCTCGAGCGGGATGGGCGGGATACGCAGTATTTT.

J is TRBJ1-1 and V is TRBV20-1; no reliable D call. CDR1 is DFQATT, CDR2 SNEGSKA, per germline (reference sequence). The CDR3 is made up of 11 amino acids. Trimming took 3 bases from V and 1 from J, leaving 3 bases between them. CDR3 region: CSASWNTEAFF. In nucleotides, the CDR3 is TGCAGTGCTAGTTGGAACACTGAAGCTTTCTTT.

The V and J genes are TRBV4-1 and TRBJ1-6; D perhaps matches TRBD1 (6 bases). CDR3 length: 15 residues. The germline CDR1 and CDR2 sequences are MGHRA and YSYEKL. V lost 3 bases, J lost 10 bases, and 16 bases lay in between. CDR3 coding DNA: TGCGCCAGCAGCCATCTTGACAGGCTCGAATCACCCCTCCACTTT. Protein sequence: CASSHLDRLESPLHF.

This clone turned up a few times. The chain uses TRBV6-6 and TRBJ1-4; D remains unclear. Germline assignment: CDR1 MNHNY and CDR2 SVGAGI (reference sequence). V lost 10 bases and J lost 1, with 16 bases in between. This CDR3 is built from 15 residues. In DNA form, the CDR3 reads TGTGCCACCACTCTATCCGTAATAACTAATGAAAAACTGTTTTTT. It yields the protein CATTLSVITNEKLFF.